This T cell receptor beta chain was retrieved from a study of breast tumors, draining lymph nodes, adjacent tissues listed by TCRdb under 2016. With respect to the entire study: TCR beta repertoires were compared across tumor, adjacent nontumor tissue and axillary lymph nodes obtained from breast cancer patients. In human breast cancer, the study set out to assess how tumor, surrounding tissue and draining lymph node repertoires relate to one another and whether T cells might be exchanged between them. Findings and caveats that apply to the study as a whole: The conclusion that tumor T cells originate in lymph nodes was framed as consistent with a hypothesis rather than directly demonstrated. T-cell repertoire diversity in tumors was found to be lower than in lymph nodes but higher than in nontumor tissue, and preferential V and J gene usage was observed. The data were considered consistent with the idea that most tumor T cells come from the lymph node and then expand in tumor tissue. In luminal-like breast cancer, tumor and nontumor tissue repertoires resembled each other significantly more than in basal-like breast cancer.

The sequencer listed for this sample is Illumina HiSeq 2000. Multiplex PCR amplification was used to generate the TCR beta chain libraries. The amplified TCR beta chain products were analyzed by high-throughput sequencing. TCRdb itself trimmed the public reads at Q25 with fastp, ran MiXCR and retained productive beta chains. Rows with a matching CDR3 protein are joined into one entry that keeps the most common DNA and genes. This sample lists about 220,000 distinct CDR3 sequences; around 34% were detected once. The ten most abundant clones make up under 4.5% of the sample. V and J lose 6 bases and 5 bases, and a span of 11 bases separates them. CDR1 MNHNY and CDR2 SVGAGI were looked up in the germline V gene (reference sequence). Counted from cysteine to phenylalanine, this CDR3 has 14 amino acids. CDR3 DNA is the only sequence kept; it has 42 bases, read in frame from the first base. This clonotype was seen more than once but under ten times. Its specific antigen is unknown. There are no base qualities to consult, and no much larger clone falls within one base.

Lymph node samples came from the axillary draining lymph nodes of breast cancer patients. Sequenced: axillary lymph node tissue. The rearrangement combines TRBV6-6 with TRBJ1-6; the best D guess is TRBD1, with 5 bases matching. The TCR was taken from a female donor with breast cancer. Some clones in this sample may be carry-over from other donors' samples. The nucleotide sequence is TGTGCCAGCAGACCCGGGGCAGATAATTCACCCCTCCACTTT. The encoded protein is CASRPGADNSPLHF.